These T cell receptor beta chains were read from a single sample in a study of cytotoxic CD8 clonotypes in ibrutinib-treated CLL. TCRdb's copy holds only in-frame clones and misses some; the assay was immunoSEQ multiplex PCR. The repertoire holds approximately 320,000 clones, with 67% as singletons. The sequencing used PBMCs, collected after 36 months of ibrutinib treatment. Receptors were obtained from a human donor with chronic lymphocytic leukemia. Both conserved end residues are part of each CDR3. The D gene is left open where the match is weak. Some rows have no size entry. The others give once, few or many, or a class for an expanded clone.

TRBJ2-2,-,-,TRBV27,CASSRLTTGELFF,TGTGCCAGCAGCCGCCTGACGACCGGGGAGCTGTTTTTT
TRBJ2-7,-,-,TRBV10-3,CAISEPGGEQYF,TGTGCCATCAGTGAGCCTGGAGGCGAGCAGTACTTC
TRBJ1-1,-,once,TRBV6-1,CASSKYRDRNTEAFF,TGTGCCAGCAGTAAGTACAGGGATCGGAACACTGAAGCTTTCTTT
TRBJ2-7,TRBD1,-,TRBV27,CASSIRTGIDEQYF,TGTGCCAGCAGTATTAGGACAGGGATAGACGAGCAGTACTTC
TRBJ2-7,-,-,TRBV6-1,CASSESGGATYEQYF,TGTGCCAGCAGTGAATCAGGCGGGGCGACCTACGAGCAGTACTTC
TRBJ2-7,-,few,TRBV28,CASSLERDRSYEQYF,TGTGCCAGCAGTTTAGAGCGCGACAGGTCCTACGAGCAGTACTTC
TRBJ2-7,-,-,TRBV2,CAFSRGPSYEQYF,TGTGCCTTTTCCCGGGGGCCTTCCTACGAGCAGTACTTC
TRBJ2-7,-,-,TRBV7-9,CASSFRADYEQYF,TGTGCCAGCAGCTTTCGGGCCGACTACGAGCAGTACTTC
TRBJ2-1,-,once,TRBV15,CATSRGGNEQFF,TGTGCCACCAGCAGAGGGGGGAATGAGCAGTTCTTC
TRBJ2-7,TRBD1,once,TRBV19,CASSTHRDSSYEQYF,TGTGCCAGTAGTACTCACCGGGACAGCTCCTACGAGCAGTACTTC
TRBJ1-1,-,few,TRBV18,CASSPLQDKAFF,TGTGCCAGCTCACCCTTACAGGATAAGGCTTTCTTT
TRBJ2-7,-,-,TRBV27,CASSTLGRSSEQYF,TGTGCCAGCAGTACACTTGGGAGATCCAGCGAGCAGTACTTC
TRBJ2-7,TRBD2,once,TRBV7-2,CASSLVTSGGTYEQYF,TGTGCCAGCAGCTTAGTTACTAGCGGGGGTACCTACGAGCAGTACTTC
TRBJ2-3,TRBD1,-,TRBV11-2,CASSLFPGTGWRTDTQYF,TGTGCCAGCAGCTTATTCCCGGGGACAGGTTGGCGGACAGATACGCAGTATTTT
TRBJ1-2,-,few,TRBV2,CARQDSNYGYTF,TGTGCCAGGCAGGACAGCAACTATGGCTACACCTTC
TRBJ1-3,-,-,TRBV28,CASSLSRVSGNTIYF,TGTGCCAGCAGTTTAAGTCGGGTTTCTGGAAACACCATATATTTT
TRBJ2-3,-,-,TRBV9,CASRRGSWFADTQYF,TGTGCCAGCAGGAGAGGGAGTTGGTTTGCAGATACGCAGTATTTT
TRBJ2-7,-,-,TRBV5-1,CASSFSQSNEQYF,TGCGCCAGCAGCTTCTCACAGAGCAACGAGCAGTACTTC
TRBJ1-2,-,-,TRBV6-5,CASSSIYGYTF,TGTGCCAGCAGCAGCATATATGGCTACACCTTC
TRBJ1-5,TRBD1,-,TRBV5-4,CASSIGTGDSQPQHF,TGTGCCAGCAGTATCGGGACAGGGGATTCCCAGCCCCAGCATTTT
TRBJ2-7,-,-,TRBV13,CASSLGLSSYEQYF,TGTGCCAGCAGCTTAGGGCTAAGCTCCTACGAGCAGTACTTC
TRBJ2-1,-,once,TRBV9,CASSVTRGSYNEQFF,TGTGCCAGCAGCGTAACGCGGGGCTCCTACAATGAGCAGTTCTTC
TRBJ2-7,TRBD1,-,TRBV27,CASSHQGAHYEQYF,TGTGCCAGCAGTCATCAGGGGGCCCACTACGAGCAGTACTTC
TRBJ1-5,TRBD1,few,TRBV7-8,CASSLMGQPNQPQHF,TGTGCCAGCAGCTTAATGGGACAGCCCAATCAGCCCCAGCATTTT
TRBJ2-3,TRBD2,-,TRBV9,CASSVRAGGSTDTQYF,TGTGCCAGCAGCGTAAGGGCGGGAGGGAGCACAGATACGCAGTATTTT
TRBJ1-2,-,-,TRBV5-1,CASSLTGSGYTF,TGCGCCAGCAGCTTGACGGGGAGCGGCTACACCTTC
TRBJ1-3,TRBD1,-,TRBV9,CASSPRGQGVSSGNTIYF,TGTGCCAGCAGCCCAAGAGGACAGGGTGTCTCCTCTGGAAACACCATATATTTT
TRBJ1-2,-,-,TRBV29-1,CSVEGTGLYGYTF,TGCAGCGTTGAAGGCACAGGGCTCTATGGCTACACCTTC
TRBJ2-1,-,-,TRBV9,CASSGQPGVGNNEQFF,TGTGCCAGCAGCGGACAACCTGGGGTGGGGAACAATGAGCAGTTCTTC
TRBJ2-3,TRBD2,-,TRBV7-8,CASSRRLAGRSTDTQYF,TGTGCCAGCAGCCGCCGACTAGCGGGACGGAGCACAGATACGCAGTATTTT
TRBJ1-6,-,-,TRBV25-1,CASRSGNNSPLHF,TGTGCCAGCAGGTCCGGGAATAATTCACCCCTCCACTTT
TRBJ2-5,TRBD1,-,TRBV5-1,CASRHRDRTFLGETQYF,TGCGCCAGCAGACACCGGGACAGGACTTTTCTGGGAGAGACCCAGTACTTC
TRBJ1-4,-,once,TRBV7-8,CASSLYWGSDEKLFF,TGTGCCAGCAGCTTATATTGGGGGTCGGATGAAAAACTGTTTTTT
TRBJ2-7,-,-,TRBV5-1,CASSYPSGAYYEQYF,TGCGCCAGCAGCTACCCTTCCGGGGCCTACTACGAGCAGTACTTC
TRBJ2-3,-,-,TRBV29-1,CSVDGGTDTQYF,TGCAGCGTAGACGGTGGGACAGATACGCAGTATTTT
TRBJ2-7,-,-,TRBV28,CATVPSGQGLSYEQYF,TGTGCCACAGTGCCCTCGGGGCAGGGTCTCTCCTACGAGCAGTACTTC
TRBJ2-1,TRBD2,-,TRBV28,CASSFSGGARYNEQFF,TGTGCCAGCAGTTTTAGCGGGGGGGCTCGGTACAATGAGCAGTTCTTC
TRBJ2-2,-,few,TRBV5-1,CASSPHTGELFF,TGCGCCAGCAGCCCCCACACCGGGGAGCTGTTTTTT
TRBJ2-3,TRBD2,once,TRBV23-1,CASPGTSGGSMNTQYF,TGCGCCAGCCCTGGGACTAGCGGGGGTTCGATGAATACGCAGTATTTT
TRBJ2-7,TRBD1,few,TRBV7-6,CASSLTTGGSNEQYF,TGTGCCAGCAGCTTAACGACAGGGGGCTCCAACGAGCAGTACTTC
TRBJ2-5,-,-,TRBV5-1,CASGRGTGNHQETQYF,TGCGCCAGCGGAAGGGGAACCGGGAACCACCAAGAGACCCAGTACTTC
TRBJ2-5,-,-,TRBV9,CASSVGEETQYF,TGTGCCAGCAGCGTAGGGGAAGAGACCCAGTACTTC
TRBJ2-1,TRBD1,-,TRBV7-9,CASSSSGTGRSNEQFF,TGTGCCAGCAGCTCTTCCGGGACAGGGCGTAGCAATGAGCAGTTCTTC
TRBJ2-3,-,few,TRBV6-6,CASSYVRRTQYF,TGTGCCAGCAGTTACGTCCGCCGTACGCAGTATTTT
TRBJ2-1,-,-,TRBV27,CASSEQGAYNEQFF,TGTGCCAGCAGTGAACAGGGTGCCTACAATGAGCAGTTCTTC
TRBJ2-3,-,few,TRBV5-6,CASSFHRGSSTDTQYF,TGTGCCAGCAGCTTTCACCGGGGGAGTAGCACAGATACGCAGTATTTT